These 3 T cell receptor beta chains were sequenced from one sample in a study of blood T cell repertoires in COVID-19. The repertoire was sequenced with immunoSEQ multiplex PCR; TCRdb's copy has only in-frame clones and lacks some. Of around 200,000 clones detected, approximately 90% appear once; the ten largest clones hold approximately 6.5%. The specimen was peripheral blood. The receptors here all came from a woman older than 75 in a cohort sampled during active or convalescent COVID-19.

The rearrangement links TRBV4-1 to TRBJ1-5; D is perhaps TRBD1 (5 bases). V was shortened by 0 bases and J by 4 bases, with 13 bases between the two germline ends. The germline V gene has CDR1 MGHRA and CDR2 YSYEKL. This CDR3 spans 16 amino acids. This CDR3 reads CASSQDGLGTNQPQHF. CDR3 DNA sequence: TGCGCCAGCAGCCAAGATGGTTTGGGGACTAATCAGCCCCAGCATTTT.

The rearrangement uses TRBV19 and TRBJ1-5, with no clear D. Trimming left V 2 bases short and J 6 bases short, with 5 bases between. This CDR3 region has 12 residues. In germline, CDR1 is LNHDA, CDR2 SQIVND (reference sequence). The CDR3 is CASSIMSQPQHF. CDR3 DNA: TGTGCCAGTAGTATAATGAGTCAGCCCCAGCATTTT.

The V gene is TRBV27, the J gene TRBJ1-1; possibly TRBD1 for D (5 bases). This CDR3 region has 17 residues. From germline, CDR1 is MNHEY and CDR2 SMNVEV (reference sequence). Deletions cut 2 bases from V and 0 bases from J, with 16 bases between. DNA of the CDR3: TGTGCCAGCAGTTTAAGGGAAACAGGAGTTATGAACACTGAAGCTTTCTTT. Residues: CASSLRETGVMNTEAFF.